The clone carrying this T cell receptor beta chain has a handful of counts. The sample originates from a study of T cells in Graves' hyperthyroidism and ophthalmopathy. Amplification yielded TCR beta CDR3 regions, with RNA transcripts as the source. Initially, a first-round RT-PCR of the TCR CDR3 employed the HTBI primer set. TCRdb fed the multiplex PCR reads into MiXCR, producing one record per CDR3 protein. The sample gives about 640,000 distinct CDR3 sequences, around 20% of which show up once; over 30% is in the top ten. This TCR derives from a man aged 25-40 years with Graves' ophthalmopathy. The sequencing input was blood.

The CDR3 DNA reads as TGTGCCAGCAGCTCTGCGGAAGGGACCCAGTTCTTC. As protein: CASSSAEGTQFF. The gene calls are TRBV7-9 and TRBJ2-5, with D perhaps being TRBD1 or TRBD2 (5 bases each). The J call could be wrong; TRBJ2-1 is a better fit for the DNA end. Germline assignment: CDR1 SEHNR and CDR2 FQNEAQ (reference sequence). The CDR3 covers 12 residues.